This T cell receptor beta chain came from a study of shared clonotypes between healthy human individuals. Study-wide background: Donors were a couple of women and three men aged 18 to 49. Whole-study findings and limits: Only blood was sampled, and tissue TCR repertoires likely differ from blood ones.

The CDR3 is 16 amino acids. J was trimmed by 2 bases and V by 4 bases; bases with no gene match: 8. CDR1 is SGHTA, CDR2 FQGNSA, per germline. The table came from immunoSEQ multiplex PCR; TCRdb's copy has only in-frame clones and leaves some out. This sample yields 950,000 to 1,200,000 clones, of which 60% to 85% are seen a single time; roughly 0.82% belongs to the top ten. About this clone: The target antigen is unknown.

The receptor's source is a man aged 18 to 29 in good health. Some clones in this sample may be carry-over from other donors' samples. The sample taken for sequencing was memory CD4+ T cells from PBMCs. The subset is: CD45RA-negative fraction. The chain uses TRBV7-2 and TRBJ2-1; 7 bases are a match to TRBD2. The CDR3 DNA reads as TGTGCCAGCAGCTCAGAGGTCGGGAGGCCCTACAATGAGCAGTTCTTC. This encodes CASSSEVGRPYNEQFF.